What follows describes a single T cell receptor beta chain. Antigen specificity is unknown. These data belong to a study of Graves' ophthalmopathy and Graves' hyperthyroidism. RNA served as the template for amplifying TCR beta CDR3 regions. The workflow started with a first-round RT-PCR run with HTBI primers and then moved on to a second-round multiplex PCR. One entry per CDR3 protein results from TCRdb running MiXCR on the multiplex PCR reads. The sample yields around 1.1 million distinct CDR3 sequences, less than 45% seen once. The study's findings and limits: The blood repertoire also included most expanded thyroid clonotypes above 0.001 frequency.

The V gene end was trimmed by 5 bases and the J gene end by 2 bases; junction bases not matched to a gene: 7. The length of the CDR3 is 16 residues. Germline V gives CDR1 SGDLS, CDR2 YYNGEE. The sample was peripheral blood or thyroid tissue (not recorded which). The chain uses TRBV9 and TRBJ1-5, with 10 positions matching TRBD1. The origin of this receptor is an adult man with Graves' hyperthyroidism. This chain's CDR3 is CASSDRDRGRNQPQHF. The CDR3 coding sequence is TGTGCCAGCAGTGACCGGGACAGGGGACGCAATCAGCCCCAGCATTTT.